The 2 T cell receptor beta chains below were found in one sample sequenced in a study of T-cell reconstitution after alpha-beta-depleted transplantation in children. Construction of the TCRbeta library involved unique molecular identifiers. TCRdb used MiXCR to reprocess the PCR reads, holding one entry per CDR3 protein. There are nearly 400,000 distinct CDR3 sequences in the sample; roughly 20% occur only once, and 3.8% lies in the top ten. The sequences come from PBMCs from the stem cell graft donor, collected from the stem cell graft. The receptors here all came from a human donor who donated a stem cell graft to a child with acute myeloid leukemia.

This clonotype was recorded many times. This chain connects TRBV21-1 to TRBJ2-7; the D call TRBD2 from the table was never checked on the DNA. TRBV21-1 is a pseudogene segment. The CDR3 is made up of 14 amino acids. The CDR3 sequence: CASSKGAPDYEQYF. The CDR3, as DNA: TGTGCCAGCAGCAAGGGAGCTCCCGACTACGAGCAGTACTTC.

This clonotype has a count of ten or more. The chain employs TRBV20-1 and TRBJ1-1, with D perhaps matching TRBD1 (5 bases). Germline CDR1 and CDR2: DFQATT and SNEGSKA (reference sequence). The CDR3 length is 13 residues. CDR3 DNA sequence: TGCAGCGCCCGTGGGCAGGGCCTCACTGAAGCTTTCTTT. Its protein product is CSARGQGLTEAFF.